This T cell receptor (beta chain) was found in a study of neurological immune-mediated disorders. Trimming cost V 5 bases and J 9 bases; bases outside gene matches: 13. The CDR3 sequence is 16 residues long. In germline, CDR1 is SEHNR, CDR2 FQNEAQ (reference sequence). At least ten counts were recorded for this clonotype. TCRdb reprocessed the 5' RACE reads via MiXCR and lists one record per CDR3 protein. Counted here are tens of thousands of distinct CDR3 sequences, 10% to 13% occurring once; the ten biggest clones make up roughly 1.8%. The rearrangement uses TRBV7-9 and TRBJ2-1; TRBD2 aligns across 10 bases. This TCR derives from a man aged 40-50 years in good health. Sequenced material: PBMCs. For the CDR3, the DNA is TGTGCCAGCAGCCCCTACTTAGCGGGAGGACGAGTTGAGCAGTTCTTC. Its protein product is CASSPYLAGGRVEQFF.